This entry lists 18 T cell receptor beta chains sequenced from one sample in a study of T cells in Graves' hyperthyroidism and ophthalmopathy. The CDR3 regions of TCR beta were amplified from RNA transcripts. A set of HTBI primers served as the primers for a first-round RT-PCR of the TCR CDR3. Each CDR3 protein gets one entry after TCRdb re-called the multiplex PCR reads with MiXCR. The repertoire holds under 350,000 distinct CDR3 sequences, with over 15% as singletons. The sample comprised blood. These receptors all come from a woman aged 55-70 years with Graves' ophthalmopathy.

This clonotype was counted only a few times. The J gene is TRBJ1-5, the V gene TRBV6-1, with 8 bases that match TRBD1. The junction had 6 bases not matched to a gene; V was cut back by 7 bases and J by 4 bases. This CDR3 has 14 residues. Per germline, CDR1 MNHNS and CDR2 SASEGT. This CDR3 is CASTLGTGNQPQHF. The CDR3 coding sequence is TGTGCCAGCACCCTAGGGACAGGAAATCAGCCCCAGCATTTT.

This clonotype was picked up many times. CDR3 loop: CASRHREFSEAFF. Here the CDR3 DNA reads TGTGCCAGCCGTCACAGGGAGTTTAGTGAAGCTTTCTTT. The chain couples TRBV28 to TRBJ1-1; the D gene is possibly TRBD1 (6 bases). CDR3 length: 13 residues. Germline V gene data show CDR1 as MDHEN and CDR2 as SYDVKM. V was cut by 8 bases and J by 7 bases, with 17 bases left in between.

In its sample, this clonotype was seen a few times. The V gene is TRBV9, the J gene TRBJ2-3, with D tentatively TRBD1 or TRBD2 (5 bases each). Germline V gene sequence: CDR1 SGDLS, CDR2 YYNGEE. There are 18 residues in the CDR3. Trimming took 1 base from V and 4 from J, leaving 22 bases between them. In DNA form, the CDR3 reads TGTGCCAGCAGCGTAACCCCGTCCCGGGGCACCTTACCAGATACGCAGTATTTT. As protein: CASSVTPSRGTLPDTQYF.

There are a few counts of this clonotype. The rearrangement uses TRBV5-1 and TRBJ2-2; the D is unclear. CDR3 length equals 14 residues. The germline gives CDR1 SGHRS, CDR2 YFSETQ. Trimming removed 2 bases from V and 0 bases from J, with 5 bases in between. CDR3 DNA sequence: TGCGCCAGCAGCTTCATCACGAACACCGGGGAGCTGTTTTTT. As protein: CASSFITNTGELFF.

This clonotype was counted at least ten times. The V and J genes are TRBV6-1 and TRBJ2-7; perhaps TRBD2 as D (6 bases). Germline V CDR1 and CDR2: MNHNS, SASEGT. The CDR3 extends over 14 amino acids. V gave up 6 bases and J gave up 0 bases, with 12 bases separating them. CDR3 sequence reads: CASSNRRASYEQYF. The CDR3 DNA reads as TGTGCCAGCAGCAACCGGAGGGCCTCCTACGAGCAGTACTTC.

This clonotype showed up many times. The CDR3 sequence is CASSFKADQPQHF. The CDR3 DNA reads as TGTGCCAGCAGCTTTAAGGCGGATCAGCCCCAGCATTTT. The gene calls are TRBV7-2 and TRBJ1-5; D is unresolved. Trimming cost V 3 bases and J 5 bases, with 8 bases left between them. CDR3 length equals 13 residues. Per the germline V gene, CDR1 is SGHTA and CDR2 is FQGNSA. The whole variable domain, remainder taken from reference TRBV7-2 and TRBJ1-5, is GAGVSQSPSNKVTEKGKDVELRCDPISGHTALYWYRQSLGQGLEFLIYFQGNSAPDKSGLPSDRFSAERTGGSVSTLTIQRTQQEDSAVYLCASSFKADQPQHFGDGTRLSIL.

The chain uses TRBV20-1 and TRBJ2-2, with D possibly matching TRBD1 (5 bases). CDR1 is DFQATT and CDR2 is SNEGSKA in the germline V gene (reference sequence). Trimming stripped 5 bases from V and 0 bases from J, with 13 bases between. This CDR3 is 15 amino acids long. The CDR3 spells CSAPPQGANTGELFF. CDR3 nucleotide sequence: TGCAGTGCTCCGCCCCAGGGCGCGAACACCGGGGAGCTGTTTTTT.

The CDR3 spells CASQPREGSPLHF. The CDR3 coding sequence is TGTGCCAGCCAGCCCAGGGAAGGGTCACCCCTCCACTTT. The chain links TRBV7-9 to TRBJ1-6; D possibly corresponds to TRBD1 (5 bases). The CDR3 consists of 13 residues. Looked up from germline, CDR1 is SEHNR and CDR2 is FQNEAQ (reference sequence). Trimming cost V 8 bases and J 10 bases, with 15 bases left between them.

This clonotype came up many times. The chain carries TRBV5-1 and TRBJ2-4, with 7 bases identical to TRBD1. The CDR3 totals 15 residues. J lost 2 bases, V lost 3 bases, and 5 bases had no gene match. Looked up from germline, CDR1 is SGHRS and CDR2 is YFSETQ. The CDR3 sequence is CASSSTGNSKNIQYF. The CDR3 nucleotides read TGCGCCAGCAGCTCGACAGGGAATTCCAAAAACATTCAGTACTTC.

This clonotype came up many times. The rearrangement joins TRBV27 to TRBJ2-7, with D possibly matching TRBD1 (7 bases). The germline V and J ends were trimmed by 5 bases and 1 base, with 18 bases remaining between them. CDR1 is MNHEY and CDR2 is SMNVEV in the germline V gene (reference sequence). This CDR3 comprises 16 residues. CDR3 in DNA: TGTGCCAGCAGTCCTTTGATGACAGGGACTTCCTACGAGCAGTACTTC. Translated, it gives CASSPLMTGTSYEQYF.

The genes are TRBV28 and TRBJ1-1, with 7 bases that match TRBD1. The germline CDR1 and CDR2 sequences are MDHEN and SYDVKM. The CDR3 loop spans 17 amino acids. The junction had 12 bases not matched to a gene; V was cut back by 5 bases and J by 0 bases. The CDR3 region is CASSTWTGASMNTEAFF. CDR3 nucleotide sequence: TGTGCCAGCAGTACCTGGACAGGAGCCTCTATGAACACTGAAGCTTTCTTT.

This clonotype came up many times. The chain is built from TRBV4-1 and TRBJ1-1; D gene unclear. Trimming stripped 2 bases from V and 0 bases from J, with 16 bases between. Germline V lookup: CDR1 MGHRA, CDR2 YSYEKL. CDR3 length: 17 amino acids. The CDR3 sequence: CASSQRTLGRMNTEAFF. The CDR3 DNA follows: TGCGCCAGCAGCCAACGTACCCTAGGGCGCATGAACACTGAAGCTTTCTTT.

This clonotype has more than one count but fewer than ten. This sequence joins TRBV7-9 and TRBJ2-5, with TRBD1 as a possible D gene (7 bases). Germline V gives CDR1 SEHNR, CDR2 FQNEAQ (reference sequence). The CDR3 sequence is 15 residues long. The germline V and J ends were trimmed by 3 bases and 5 bases, with 16 bases remaining between them. The CDR3 loop reads CASSFGRQGRETQYF. CDR3 DNA: TGTGCCAGCAGCTTCGGGAGACAGGGAAGGGAGACCCAGTACTTC.

This clonotype was seen ten or more times. The CDR3 bases are TGTGCCAGCTCACCGGACAAAGGGGTCTCAGATACGCAGTATTTT. Protein sequence: CASSPDKGVSDTQYF. V usage is TRBV18 and J usage is TRBJ2-3; a possible D gene is TRBD1 (5 bases). Germline-derived CDR1 and CDR2 are KGHSH and LQKENI. The ends were cut back, 3 bases at V and 4 bases at J, with 14 bases in the middle. The CDR3 consists of 15 residues.

This clonotype was detected many times. The V gene is TRBV28, the J gene TRBJ1-1, with D possibly TRBD1 on 5 matching bases. Trimming removed 7 bases from V and 4 bases from J, with 10 bases in between. CDR3 length: 12 residues. CDR1 and CDR2 (germline): MDHEN, SYDVKM. The CDR3 region has the DNA TGTGCCAGCATCAGAACAGGCACTGAAGCTTTCTTT. Translating it yields CASIRTGTEAFF.

This chain uses TRBV18 with TRBJ2-4; D is unclear. CDR3 size: 15 residues. Germline values: CDR1 KGHSH, CDR2 LQKENI. Trimming shortened V by 0 bases and J by 0 bases, and 6 bases separated the two germline ends. CDR3 DNA sequence: TGTGCCAGCTCACCACCTTCCCGAGCCAAAAACATTCAGTACTTC. Translated: CASSPPSRAKNIQYF.

This clonotype was observed many times. The chain uses TRBV7-9 and TRBJ1-2; the D is unclear. Trimming cost V 6 bases and J 6 bases, with 17 bases left between them. Germline V gives CDR1 SEHNR, CDR2 FQNEAQ (reference sequence). The CDR3 is 14 residues long. CDR3 residues: CASSPILYQDGYTF. The CDR3 DNA reads TGTGCCAGCAGTCCGATTCTTTACCAGGATGGCTACACCTTC. The whole variable domain, filled in from reference TRBV7-9 and TRBJ1-2, reads DTGVSQNPRHKITKRGQNVTFRCDPISEHNRLYWYRQTLGQGPEFLTYFQNEAQLEKSRLLSDRFSAERPKGSFSTLEIQRTEQGDSAMYLCASSPILYQDGYTFGSGTRLTVV.

Details on this clonotype: A much larger clone differs by one base, so this may be a read error. The chain combines TRBV29-1 with TRBJ1-1; tentative D call: TRBD1 (5 bases). This CDR3 is built from 13 residues. The V end was cut by 1 base, the J end by 11 bases, with 17 bases between. Germline V gene data show CDR1 as SQVTM and CDR2 as ANQGSEA. Written as DNA, the CDR3 is TGCAGCGTTGAAGGGCGGATCAGGGCAGTTGCTTTCTTT. Protein sequence: CSVEGRIRAVAFF.